The sequence of this T cell receptor beta chain was determined in a study of long-term antiretroviral therapy in people with HIV. Study at large: The 2015 recommendation for immediate ART came about a decade after the earliest samples.

Assay version v3.0 of immunoSEQ was used, and it was run at survey level. Some clones are missing from TCRdb's copy, which holds only in-frame ones; the method was immunoSEQ multiplex PCR. Among about 19,000 clones listed, about nine tenths were seen once. CDR3 size: 13 residues. Germline CDR1 and CDR2: MNHEY and SVGAGI. Trimming removed 0 bases from V and 2 bases from J, with 5 bases in between. The input for sequencing was unsorted PBMCs, taken 0.5 years after starting antiretroviral therapy. This clonotype originated in a man aged 35 to 55 with HIV. The chain combines TRBV6-5 with TRBJ2-7; D remains unclear. This CDR3 is CASSYSRPYEQYF. CDR3 DNA sequence: TGTGCCAGCAGTTACTCCCGCCCCTACGAGCAGTACTTC.